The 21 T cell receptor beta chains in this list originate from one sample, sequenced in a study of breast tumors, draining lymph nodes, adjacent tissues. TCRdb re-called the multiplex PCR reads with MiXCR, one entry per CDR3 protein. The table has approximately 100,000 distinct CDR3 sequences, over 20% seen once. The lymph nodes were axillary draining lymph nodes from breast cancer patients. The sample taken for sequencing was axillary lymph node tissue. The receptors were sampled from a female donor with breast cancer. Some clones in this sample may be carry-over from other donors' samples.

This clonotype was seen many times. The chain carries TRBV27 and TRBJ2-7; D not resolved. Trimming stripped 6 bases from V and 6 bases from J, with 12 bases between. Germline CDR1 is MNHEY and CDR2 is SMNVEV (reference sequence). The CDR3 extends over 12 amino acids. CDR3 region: CASRKDNSEQYF. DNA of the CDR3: TGTGCCAGCAGGAAAGATAACAGCGAGCAGTACTTC.

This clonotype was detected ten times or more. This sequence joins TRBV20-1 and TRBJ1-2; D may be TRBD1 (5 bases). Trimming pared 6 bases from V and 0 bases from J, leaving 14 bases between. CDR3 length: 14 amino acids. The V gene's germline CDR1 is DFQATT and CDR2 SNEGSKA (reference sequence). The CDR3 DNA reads TGCAGTGCGTCGTCCCTGGGGGCTAACTATGGCTACACCTTC. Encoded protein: CSASSLGANYGYTF.

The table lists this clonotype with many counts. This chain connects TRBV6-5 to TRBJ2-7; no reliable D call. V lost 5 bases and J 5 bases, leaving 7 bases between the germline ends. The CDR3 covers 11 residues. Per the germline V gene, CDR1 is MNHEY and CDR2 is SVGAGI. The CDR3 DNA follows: TGTGCCAGCAGTGCCCACAACGAGCAGTACTTC. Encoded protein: CASSAHNEQYF.

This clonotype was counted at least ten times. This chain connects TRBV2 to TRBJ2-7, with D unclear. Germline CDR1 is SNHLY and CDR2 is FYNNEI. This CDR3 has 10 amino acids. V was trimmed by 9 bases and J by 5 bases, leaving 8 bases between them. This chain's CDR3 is CASASDEQYF. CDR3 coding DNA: TGTGCCAGTGCCAGCGACGAGCAGTACTTC.

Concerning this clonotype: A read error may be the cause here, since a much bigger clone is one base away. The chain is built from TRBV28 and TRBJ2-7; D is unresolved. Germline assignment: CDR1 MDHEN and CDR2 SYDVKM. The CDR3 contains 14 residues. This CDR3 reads CASTPLGHSYDQYF. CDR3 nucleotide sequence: TGTGCCAGCACCCCCCTCGGGCACTCCTACGATCAGTACTTC.

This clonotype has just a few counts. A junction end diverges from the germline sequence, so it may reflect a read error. Here the CDR3 reads CASSLERMTGGGGLFF. The CDR3 DNA reads TGCGCCAGCAGCTTGGAACGGATGACTGGTGGGGGGGGGCTGTTTTTT. The gene calls are TRBV5-1 and TRBJ2-2, with 7 bases identical to TRBD2. CDR3 length equals 16 residues. CDR1 is SGHRS, CDR2 YFSETQ, per germline.

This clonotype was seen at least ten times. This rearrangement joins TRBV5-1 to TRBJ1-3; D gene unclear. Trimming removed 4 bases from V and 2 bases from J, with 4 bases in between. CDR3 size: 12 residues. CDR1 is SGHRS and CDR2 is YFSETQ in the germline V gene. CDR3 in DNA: TGCGCCAGCAGCGGGACTGGAAACACCATATATTTT. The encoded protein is CASSGTGNTIYF.

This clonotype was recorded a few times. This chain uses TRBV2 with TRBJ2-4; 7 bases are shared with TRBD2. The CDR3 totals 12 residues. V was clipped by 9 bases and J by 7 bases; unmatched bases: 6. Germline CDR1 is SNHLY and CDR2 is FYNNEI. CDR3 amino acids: CARAGNGNIQYF. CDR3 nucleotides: TGTGCCAGAGCGGGGAATGGGAACATTCAGTACTTC. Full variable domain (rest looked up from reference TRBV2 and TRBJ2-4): EPEVTQTPSHQVTQMGQEVILRCVPISNHLYFYWYRQILGQKVEFLVSFYNNEISEKSEIFDDQFSVERPDGSNFTLKIRSTKLEDSAMYFCARAGNGNIQYFGAGTRLSVL.

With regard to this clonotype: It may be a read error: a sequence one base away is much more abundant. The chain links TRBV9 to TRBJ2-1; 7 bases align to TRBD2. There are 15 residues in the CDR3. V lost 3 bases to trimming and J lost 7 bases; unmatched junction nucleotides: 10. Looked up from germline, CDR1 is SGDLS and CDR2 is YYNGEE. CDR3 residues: CASSAEGEGWNEQFF. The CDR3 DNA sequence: TGTGCCAGCAGCGCAGAAGGGGAGGGTTGGAATGAGCAGTTCTTC.

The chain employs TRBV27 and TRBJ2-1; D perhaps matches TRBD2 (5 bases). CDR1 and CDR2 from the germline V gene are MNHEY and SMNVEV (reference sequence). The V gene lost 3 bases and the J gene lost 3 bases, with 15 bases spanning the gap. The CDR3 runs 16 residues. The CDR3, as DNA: TGTGCCAGCAGTTTCCTCCGGGAAGGGTTCTACAATGAGCAGTTCTTC. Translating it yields CASSFLREGFYNEQFF.

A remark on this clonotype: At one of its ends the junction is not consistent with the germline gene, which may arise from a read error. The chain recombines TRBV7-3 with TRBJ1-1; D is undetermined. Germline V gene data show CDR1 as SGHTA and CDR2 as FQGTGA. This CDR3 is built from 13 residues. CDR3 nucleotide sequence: TGTGCCAGCAGCTACTACGAGGGTCGTGGAGCTTCCTTT. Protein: CASSYYEGRGASF.

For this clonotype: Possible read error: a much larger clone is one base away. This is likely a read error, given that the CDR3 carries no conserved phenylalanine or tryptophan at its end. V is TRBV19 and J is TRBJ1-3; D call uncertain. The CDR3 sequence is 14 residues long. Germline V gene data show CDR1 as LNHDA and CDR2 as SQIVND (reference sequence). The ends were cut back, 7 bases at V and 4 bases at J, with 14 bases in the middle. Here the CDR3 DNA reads TGTGCCAGTACCGCCATTTCGGCCGGAAACACCATATATTTG. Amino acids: CASTAISAGNTIYL.

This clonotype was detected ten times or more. The CDR3 nucleotides are TGTGCCAGCAGCAAACCGGGACAGGGTGCGTTCTTC. Translated: CASSKPGQGAFF. The V call is TRBV7-2, the J call TRBJ2-1, with 9 bases lining up with TRBD1. CDR1 and CDR2 from the germline V gene are SGHTA and FQGNSA. V trimming: 5 bases; J trimming: 15 bases; junction bases outside the gene matches: 8. The CDR3 covers 12 residues.

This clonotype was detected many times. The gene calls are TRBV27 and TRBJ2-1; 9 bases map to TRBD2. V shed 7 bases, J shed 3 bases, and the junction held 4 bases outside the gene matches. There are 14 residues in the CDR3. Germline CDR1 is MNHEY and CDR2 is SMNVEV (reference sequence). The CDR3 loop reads CASTRGGLYNEQFF. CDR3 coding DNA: TGTGCCAGCACGCGGGGGGGACTCTACAATGAGCAGTTCTTC.

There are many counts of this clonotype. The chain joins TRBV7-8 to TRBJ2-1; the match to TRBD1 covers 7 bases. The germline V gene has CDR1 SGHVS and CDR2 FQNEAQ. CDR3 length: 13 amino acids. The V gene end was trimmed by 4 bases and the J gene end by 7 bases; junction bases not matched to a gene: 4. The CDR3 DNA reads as TGTGCCAGCAGCTCAGGACAGGTAAATGAGCAGTTCTTC. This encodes CASSSGQVNEQFF.

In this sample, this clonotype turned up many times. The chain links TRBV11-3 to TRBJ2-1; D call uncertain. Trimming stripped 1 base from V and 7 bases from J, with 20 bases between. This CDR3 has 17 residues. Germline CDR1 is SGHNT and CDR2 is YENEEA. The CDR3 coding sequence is TGTGCCAGCAGCTTAGGGCGGTGGACGGAAAAACGGAATGAGCAGTTCTTC. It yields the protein CASSLGRWTEKRNEQFF.

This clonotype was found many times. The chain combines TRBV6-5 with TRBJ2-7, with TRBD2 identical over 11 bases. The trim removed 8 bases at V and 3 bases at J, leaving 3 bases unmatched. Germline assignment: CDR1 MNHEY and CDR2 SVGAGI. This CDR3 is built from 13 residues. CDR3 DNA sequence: TGTGCCAGCGGTCTAGCGGGAGGCTACGAGCAGTACTTC. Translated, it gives CASGLAGGYEQYF.

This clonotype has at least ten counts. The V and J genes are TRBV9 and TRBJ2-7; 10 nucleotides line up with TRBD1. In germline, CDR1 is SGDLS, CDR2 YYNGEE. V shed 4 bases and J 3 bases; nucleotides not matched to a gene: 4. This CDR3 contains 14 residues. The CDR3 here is CASSPGDRGYEQYF. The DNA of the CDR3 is TGTGCCAGCAGCCCTGGGGACAGGGGCTACGAGCAGTACTTC.

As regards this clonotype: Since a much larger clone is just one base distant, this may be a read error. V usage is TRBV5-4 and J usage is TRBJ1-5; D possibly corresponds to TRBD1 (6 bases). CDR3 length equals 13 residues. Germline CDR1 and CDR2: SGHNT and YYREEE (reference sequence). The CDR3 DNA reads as TGTGTCAGCAGCCAGGACAGCGATCAGCCCCAGCATTTT. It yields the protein CVSSQDSDQPQHF.

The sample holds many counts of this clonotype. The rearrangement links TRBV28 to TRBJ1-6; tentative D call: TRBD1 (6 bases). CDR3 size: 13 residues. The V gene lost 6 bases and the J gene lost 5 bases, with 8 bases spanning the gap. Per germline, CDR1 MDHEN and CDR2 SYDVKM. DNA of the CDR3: TGTGCCAGCAGGGGACACGATAATTCACCCCTCCACTTT. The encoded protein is CASRGHDNSPLHF.

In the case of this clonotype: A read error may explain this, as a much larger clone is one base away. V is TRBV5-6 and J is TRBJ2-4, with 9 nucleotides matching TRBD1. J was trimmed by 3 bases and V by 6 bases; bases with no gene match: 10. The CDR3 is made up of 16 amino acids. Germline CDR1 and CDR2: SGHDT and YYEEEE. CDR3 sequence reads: CASNPGTGWVKNIQYF. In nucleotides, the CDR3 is TGTGCCAGCAACCCCGGGACAGGGTGGGTCAAAAACATTCAGTACTTC.